These 31 T cell receptor beta chains were sequenced from one sample in a study of Ad26.COV2.S vaccination and SARS-CoV-2 variants. Data came from immunoSEQ multiplex PCR; TCRdb stores just in-frame clones and leaves some out. Of about 470,000 clones in the sample, about 92% are singletons; the top ten hold around 4.2%. Stated treatment: approximately 18 received Ad26.COV2.S at low or high dose, single or two shots; 5 received placebo; per-sample allocation not given. Sampling happened 63 days after the first vaccine or placebo injection. The specimen was peripheral blood, collected in a trial of Ad26.COV2.S vaccine versus placebo. These receptors were collected from a person aged 18-60 years who received the Ad26.COV2.S COVID-19 vaccine or a placebo.

This clone was recorded only once. The rearrangement links TRBV18 to TRBJ2-3, with a weak D call TRBD2 (5 bases). Germline V gives CDR1 KGHSH, CDR2 LQKENI. Trimming left V 1 base short and J 6 bases short, with 5 bases between. The CDR3 runs 12 residues. Here the CDR3 reads CASSPRGDTQYF. Written as DNA, the CDR3 is TGTGCCAGCTCACCACGAGGGGATACGCAGTATTTT.

The gene calls are TRBV19 and TRBJ2-1; 9 bases fit TRBD2. The V gene's germline CDR1 is LNHDA and CDR2 SQIVND (reference sequence). The CDR3 extends over 15 amino acids. With V trimmed by 9 bases and J by 10 bases, 16 bases remained unmatched. The DNA of the CDR3 is TGTGCCAGCGGCCAGCGGGAGGTTCTTTGGGAGGAGCAGTTCTTC. Amino acid sequence: CASGQREVLWEEQFF.

This sequence joins TRBV3-1 (or the pseudogene TRBV3-2) and TRBJ2-3, with 11 nucleotides matching TRBD2. The germline gives CDR1 LGHDT, CDR2 YNNKEL (reference sequence). J gave up 0 bases and V 4 bases, and 6 bases lay outside the gene matches. The length of the CDR3 is 17 residues. CDR3 DNA: TGTGCCAGCAGCCTCTTGACTAGCGGGGATAGCACAGATACGCAGTATTTT. Its protein is CASSLLTSGDSTDTQYF.

V is TRBV12-2 and J is TRBJ2-3; the table assigns TRBD2, which was not confirmed against the DNA. TRBV12-2 is a known pseudogene. This CDR3 is 18 amino acids long. The CDR3 here is CASRLVFCGRDGTDTQYF. The CDR3 nucleotides read TGTGCAAGTCGCTTAGTTTTTTGTGGGAGGGATGGCACAGATACGCAGTATTTT.

V is TRBV7-8 and J is TRBJ2-1; 14 bases agree with TRBD2. CDR3 length equals 18 residues. Germline values: CDR1 SGHVS, CDR2 FQNEAQ. Germline trimming cut 4 bases from V and 12 bases from J; bases unmatched to any gene: 17. In DNA, the CDR3 is TGTGCCAGCAGCTCAGGACTAGCGGGAGGTCGTAGATCTTTTGTGCAGTTCTTC. Protein sequence: CASSSGLAGGRRSFVQFF.

The V call is TRBV4-3, the J call TRBJ2-7, with 8 bases that match TRBD2. The trim removed 4 bases at V and 2 bases at J, leaving 7 bases unmatched. Germline-derived CDR1 and CDR2 are LGHNA and YSLEER. The CDR3 runs to 15 residues. The CDR3 loop reads CASSPGSGGAYEQYF. In DNA, the CDR3 is TGCGCCAGCAGCCCGGGGTCGGGAGGGGCCTACGAGCAGTACTTC.

The genes are TRBV5-1 and TRBJ2-1; TRBD2 matches at 14 bases. Germline V gene data show CDR1 as SGHRS and CDR2 as YFSETQ. Germline trimming cut 0 bases from V and 6 bases from J; bases unmatched to any gene: 5. The CDR3 spans 17 residues. In DNA form, the CDR3 reads TGCGCCAGCAGCTTGGGACTAGCGGGAGGGCCGACCAATGAGCAGTTCTTC. Translation gives CASSLGLAGGPTNEQFF.

The chain joins TRBV6-6 to TRBJ2-1, with D hard to call. Trimming pared 4 bases from V and 3 bases from J, leaving 10 bases between. This CDR3 region has 14 residues. The germline V gene has CDR1 MNHNY and CDR2 SVGAGI (reference sequence). The CDR3 protein is CASSFDKYYNEQFF. CDR3 in DNA: TGTGCCAGCAGTTTTGACAAATACTACAATGAGCAGTTCTTC.

The rearrangement links TRBV10-3 to TRBJ2-7; D ambiguous. This CDR3 has 13 amino acids. The V gene lost 4 bases and the J gene lost 5 bases, with 12 bases spanning the gap. The germline V gene encodes CDR1 ENHRY and CDR2 SYGVKD. CDR3 protein: CAISAGSWDEQYF. The CDR3 DNA follows: TGTGCCATCAGTGCGGGTTCTTGGGACGAGCAGTACTTC.

The V call is TRBV6-4, the J call TRBJ1-1; D unclear. From germline, CDR1 is MRHNA and CDR2 SNTAGT. V was pared by 4 bases and J by 1 base, with 10 bases between. The CDR3 extends over 14 amino acids. CDR3 residues: CASSASPGNTEAFF. The CDR3 bases are TGTGCCAGCAGTGCTTCCCCGGGGAACACTGAAGCTTTCTTT.

The chain combines TRBV10-3 with TRBJ2-5, with 10 bases matching TRBD2. The CDR3 extends over 14 amino acids. Germline V gene sequence: CDR1 ENHRY, CDR2 SYGVKD. The V segment lost 8 bases and the J segment 5 bases; nucleotides outside the gene matches: 8. CDR3 coding DNA: TGTGCCATCGGGGCGGGACTAGCGTCGGAGACCCAGTACTTC. It translates to CAIGAGLASETQYF.

The chain recombines TRBV28 with TRBJ2-5, with D perhaps matching TRBD2 (6 bases). Per the germline V gene, CDR1 is MDHEN and CDR2 is SYDVKM. The CDR3 runs 14 residues. V was trimmed by 10 bases and J by 4 bases, leaving 19 bases between them. DNA of the CDR3: TGTGCCATTCCGCTCCGGGGGAATGGAGAGACCCAGTACTTC. Its protein is CAIPLRGNGETQYF.

In its sample, this clone was seen once. The chain has TRBV29-1 and TRBJ2-2; D is possibly TRBD1 or TRBD2 (5 bases each). The CDR3 is 15 residues long. The V gene's germline CDR1 is SQVTM and CDR2 ANQGSEA. The V and J ends lost 4 bases and 4 bases respectively, with 16 bases between them. This CDR3 reads CSVVRRSGLTGELFF. The CDR3 DNA sequence: TGCAGCGTTGTGAGGAGGTCAGGGCTCACCGGGGAGCTGTTTTTT.

The V call is TRBV11-1, the J call TRBJ2-1; 12 positions agree with TRBD2. This CDR3 spans 15 amino acids. After removal of 5 bases from V and 6 bases from J, the junction contained 5 bases not matched to a gene. Looked up from germline, CDR1 is SGHAT and CDR2 is FQDESV (reference sequence). Written as DNA, the CDR3 is TGTGCCAGCAGCGTTCTAGCGGGAGGGCTCAATGAGCAGTTCTTC. This gives the protein CASSVLAGGLNEQFF.

The chain combines TRBV5-4 with TRBJ1-4; D may be TRBD1 (6 bases). Germline V gene sequence: CDR1 SGHNT, CDR2 YYREEE (reference sequence). This CDR3 is 16 amino acids long. Deletions cut 4 bases from V and 3 bases from J, with 16 bases between. The CDR3 DNA reads as TGTGCCAGCAGCCTTCCTTTCGACAGGCCTAATGAAAAACTGTTTTTT. Encoded protein: CASSLPFDRPNEKLFF.

This chain uses TRBV27 with TRBJ1-4, with D tentatively TRBD1 (5 bases). This CDR3 region has 14 residues. Deletions cut 0 bases from V and 7 bases from J, with 9 bases between. The germline V gene encodes CDR1 MNHEY and CDR2 SMNVEV (reference sequence). The CDR3 DNA reads TGTGCCAGCAGTTTATCAGGGACGCGTGAAAAACTGTTTTTT. Encoded protein: CASSLSGTREKLFF.

The DNA for the CDR3 is TGTGCCAGCTCACCAGTCGCGGGGGGTGAAGCTTTCTTT. Translated, it gives CASSPVAGGEAFF. The chain carries TRBV18 and TRBJ1-1, with TRBD1 as a possible D gene (5 bases). The V gene's germline CDR1 is KGHSH and CDR2 LQKENI. The CDR3 length is 13 residues. V lost 2 bases, J lost 7 bases, and 11 bases lay in between.

V is TRBV7-9 and J is TRBJ2-5; 8 positions match TRBD1. With V trimmed by 5 bases and J by 4 bases, 6 bases remained unmatched. The length of the CDR3 is 14 residues. Germline V lookup: CDR1 SEHNR, CDR2 FQNEAQ (reference sequence). Here the CDR3 DNA reads TGTGCCAGCAGCACTTCAGGGGGCCGAGAGACCCAGTACTTC. As protein: CASSTSGGRETQYF.

This chain uses TRBV28 with TRBJ2-2; D not certain. This CDR3 region has 12 residues. CDR1 and CDR2 from the germline V gene are MDHEN and SYDVKM. Trimming removed 7 bases from V and 0 bases from J, with 3 bases in between. The CDR3 here is CASISNTGELFF. The CDR3 DNA is TGTGCCAGCATTTCGAACACCGGGGAGCTGTTTTTT.

The CDR3, as DNA: TGTGCCAGCTCACCACGCGGGAGGGGGTACGAGCAGTACTTC. This gives the protein CASSPRGRGYEQYF. The rearrangement joins TRBV18 to TRBJ2-7, with 9 bases aligning to TRBD2. The CDR3 covers 14 residues. CDR1 and CDR2 (germline): KGHSH, LQKENI. The V gene end was trimmed by 1 base and the J gene end by 4 bases; junction bases not matched to a gene: 2.

The gene calls are TRBV7-9 and TRBJ1-5, with TRBD1 matching over 9 bases. Trimming cost V 5 bases and J 4 bases; bases outside gene matches: 12. This CDR3 comprises 17 residues. The V gene's germline CDR1 is SEHNR and CDR2 FQNEAQ (reference sequence). This CDR3 is CASSLLNRGPGNQPQHF. CDR3 DNA sequence: TGTGCCAGCAGCCTACTCAACAGGGGGCCGGGGAATCAGCCCCAGCATTTT.

This rearrangement joins TRBV5-1 to TRBJ1-2; possible D gene TRBD1, 5 bases. V was shortened by 0 bases and J by 4 bases, with 10 bases between the two germline ends. Per germline, CDR1 SGHRS and CDR2 YFSETQ. This CDR3 has 14 amino acids. Here the CDR3 DNA reads TGCGCCAGCAGCTTGGATGCAGGGCCCTATGGCTACACCTTC. It translates to CASSLDAGPYGYTF.

The gene calls are TRBV27 and TRBJ1-1; 8 bases fit TRBD1. V lost 4 bases, J lost 6 bases, and 10 bases stayed unmatched. This CDR3 contains 15 residues. Germline V gene sequence: CDR1 MNHEY, CDR2 SMNVEV (reference sequence). The CDR3 loop is CASSSQGARRSEAFF. The CDR3 region has the DNA TGTGCCAGCAGTTCCCAGGGGGCAAGGAGGTCTGAAGCTTTCTTT.

The rearrangement links TRBV18 to TRBJ1-2; D unresolved. This CDR3 spans 14 amino acids. The V gene lost 2 bases and the J gene lost 5 bases, with 12 bases spanning the gap. Germline V lookup: CDR1 KGHSH, CDR2 LQKENI. CDR3 coding DNA: TGTGCCAGCTCACCAAGGCAAGACGGATATGGCTACACCTTC. Encoded protein: CASSPRQDGYGYTF. Filled out from reference TRBV18 and TRBJ1-2, the complete variable domain reads NAGVMQNPRHLVRRRGQEARLRCSPMKGHSHVYWYRQLPEEGLKFMVYLQKENIIDESGMPKERFSAEFPKEGPSILRIQQVVRGDSAAYFCASSPRQDGYGYTFGSGTRLTVV.

Regarding this clone: The germline gene is not matched at one end of the junction; a read error may be the cause. The chain combines TRBV4-3 with TRBJ2-2; 10 bases line up with TRBD1. Per the germline V gene, CDR1 is LGHNA and CDR2 is YSLEER. The CDR3 consists of 18 residues. The CDR3 protein is CTSSQDLGTGANTGELFF. CDR3 nucleotide sequence: TGCACCAGCAGCCAAGATCTGGGGACAGGGGCGAACACCGGGGAGCTGTTTTTT.

This clone is a singleton in its sample. The chain uses TRBV28 and TRBJ2-5; 7 positions agree with TRBD1. V trimming: 7 bases; J trimming: 5 bases; junction bases outside the gene matches: 7. CDR3 length equals 13 residues. The V gene's germline CDR1 is MDHEN and CDR2 SYDVKM. CDR3 in amino acids: CASTQGVGETQYF. CDR3 in DNA: TGTGCCAGCACTCAGGGGGTTGGGGAGACCCAGTACTTC.

V and J are TRBV10-3 and TRBJ2-1; TRBD2 aligns across 14 bases. CDR3 length: 17 amino acids. Losses at the gene ends were 6 bases for V and 2 bases for J; bases not matched to a gene: 6. Looked up from germline, CDR1 is ENHRY and CDR2 is SYGVKD. This chain's CDR3 is CAISDPGLAGAYNEQFF. The DNA of the CDR3 is TGTGCCATCAGCGACCCGGGACTAGCGGGAGCCTACAATGAGCAGTTCTTC.

This sequence joins TRBV20-1 and TRBJ2-3, with a possible D match to TRBD2 (6 bases). The CDR3 runs to 14 residues. Deletions cut 3 bases from V and 0 bases from J, with 10 bases between. CDR1 is DFQATT, CDR2 SNEGSKA, per germline (reference sequence). The CDR3 sequence: CSASQRASTDTQYF. As DNA, the CDR3 is TGCAGTGCTAGTCAGCGGGCAAGCACAGATACGCAGTATTTT.

V and J are TRBV5-1 and TRBJ2-3; 12 bases agree with TRBD2. V shed 5 bases and J 0 bases; nucleotides not matched to a gene: 7. CDR1 and CDR2 from the germline V gene are SGHRS and YFSETQ. The CDR3 contains 17 residues. As DNA, the CDR3 is TGCGCCAGCAGTTTACGGACTAGCGGGATTAGCACAGATACGCAGTATTTT. Amino acid sequence: CASSLRTSGISTDTQYF.

The V gene is TRBV10-3, the J gene TRBJ2-3, with D uncertain. Germline-derived CDR1 and CDR2 are ENHRY and SYGVKD. CDR3 length: 12 residues. Trimming removed 11 bases at V and 4 bases at J, with 13 bases between. The CDR3 nucleotides read TGTGCCGTCAACAGCAATTCAGATACGCAGTATTTT. This translates into CAVNSNSDTQYF.

The chain joins TRBV5-1 to TRBJ2-3, with TRBD1 matching over 7 bases. V was pared by 4 bases and J by 0 bases, with 2 bases of the junction left unmatched. The CDR3 extends over 14 amino acids. Germline CDR1 is SGHRS and CDR2 is YFSETQ. The CDR3 reads CASSRGGSTDTQYF. CDR3 nucleotide sequence: TGCGCCAGCAGCCGAGGGGGCAGCACAGATACGCAGTATTTT.